Listed below are T cell receptor beta chains from one sample, sequenced in a study of T cell changes during pregnancy in multiple sclerosis. TCRdb's table, derived via immunoSEQ multiplex PCR, lists solely in-frame clones and lacks some. The sample lists approximately 50,000 clones; around 94% were seen once. The specimen was CD4+ T cells from peripheral blood mononuclear cells, collected in the third trimester of pregnancy. These receptors were obtained from a female donor with multiple sclerosis, enrolled in a pregnancy study. Both conserved end residues are part of each CDR3. Each record gives: CDR3 protein, CDR3 DNA, clone size, D gene, V gene, J gene. The D gene is left open where the match is weak. Size is stated for part of the rows, as once, few or many counts, or as a class when the clone is expanded.

CASSSGQGADTQYF,TGTGCCAGCAGCTCGGGACAGGGGGCGGATACGCAGTATTTT,.,TRBD1,TRBV5-6,TRBJ2-3
CASSLAGQVNTEAFF,TGTGCCAGCAGCTTGGCCGGACAGGTGAACACTGAAGCTTTCTTT,once,TRBD1,TRBV5-5,TRBJ1-1
CASSRGQMLGELFF,TGTGCCAGCAGCCGGGGACAGATGCTCGGGGAGCTGTTTTTT,once,TRBD1,TRBV28,TRBJ2-2
CASSPGTGHEQYF,TGTGCCAGCAGTCCCGGGACAGGGCACGAGCAGTACTTC,.,TRBD1,TRBV11-3,TRBJ2-7
CSVVPETGVGQYF,TGCAGCGTTGTTCCCGAAACAGGGGTGGGGCAGTACTTC,.,TRBD1,TRBV29-1,TRBJ2-7
CASSPWTGTYNEQFF,TGCGCCAGCAGCCCCTGGACAGGGACTTACAATGAGCAGTTCTTC,.,TRBD1,TRBV4-1,TRBJ2-1
CSGELAAQETQYF,TGCAGCGGGGAACTAGCGGCCCAAGAGACCCAGTACTTC,.,TRBD2,TRBV29-1,TRBJ2-5
CASSHSHQPQHF,TGTGCCAGCAGCCACAGTCATCAGCCCCAGCATTTT,.,.,TRBV5-6,TRBJ1-5
CASSPPGSSIHEQYF,TGTGCCAGCAGCCCACCCGGGAGTTCCATCCACGAGCAGTACTTC,.,.,TRBV14,TRBJ2-7
CASSVSSYEQYF,TGTGCCAGCAGCGTCAGCTCCTACGAGCAGTACTTC,.,.,TRBV7-2,TRBJ2-7
CASSLTGGVTDTQYF,TGTGCCAGCAGCTTAACGGGGGGCGTCACAGATACGCAGTATTTT,.,.,TRBV7-7,TRBJ2-3
CASSSEKNYGYTF,TGTGCCAGCAGTTCCGAGAAGAACTATGGCTACACCTTC,.,.,TRBV28,TRBJ1-2
CATSTPQGYYEQYF,TGTGCCACCAGCACCCCACAGGGATACTACGAGCAGTACTTC,.,.,TRBV15,TRBJ2-7
CASNIDRYNSPLHF,TGTGCCAGCAATATAGACAGATATAATTCACCCCTCCACTTT,.,.,TRBV6-6,TRBJ1-6
CSVEEGTFSQYF,TGCAGCGTTGAAGAAGGGACTTTTTCGCAGTACTTC,.,.,TRBV29-1,TRBJ2-7
CASSQRQGYNSPLHF,TGTGCCAGCAGCCAGAGACAGGGCTATAATTCACCCCTCCACTTT,.,TRBD1,TRBV5-8,TRBJ1-6
CASSAGPQRYF,TGTGCCAGTAGCGCGGGCCCCCAACGATATTTT,.,.,TRBV19,TRBJ1-3
CASSLVLAGSYNEQFF,TGTGCCAGCAGCTTAGTACTAGCGGGTTCCTACAATGAGCAGTTCTTC,.,TRBD2,TRBV7-9,TRBJ2-1
CASRTLGQAGHEQYF,TGTGCCAGCAGAACCCTGGGACAGGCAGGACACGAGCAGTACTTC,.,TRBD1,TRBV6-5,TRBJ2-7
CASSLGETGQPQHF,TGCGCCAGCAGCTTGGGCGAGACCGGGCAGCCCCAGCATTTT,.,.,TRBV5-1,TRBJ1-5
CASKSGNEQFF,TGTGCCAGCAAGAGCGGGAATGAGCAGTTCTTC,.,.,TRBV6-1,TRBJ2-1
CASSLGQGSNEKLFF,TGCGCCAGCAGCTTGGGACAGGGCTCTAATGAAAAACTGTTTTTT,.,TRBD1,TRBV5-1,TRBJ1-4
CASRWGRGAEGYTF,TGTGCCAGCAGATGGGGCCGGGGGGCGGAGGGCTACACCTTC,.,.,TRBV5-4,TRBJ1-2
CASSGKTGLYGYTF,TGTGCCAGCAGCGGGAAGACAGGGCTCTATGGCTACACCTTC,.,TRBD1,TRBV5-4,TRBJ1-2
CASSPRTGWREKLFF,TGTGCCAGCAGTCCCCGGACAGGGTGGCGCGAAAAACTGTTTTTT,.,TRBD1,TRBV25-1,TRBJ1-4
CASSVAGWAVQFF,TGTGCCAGCAGCGTGGCGGGATGGGCGGTGCAGTTCTTC,few,.,TRBV11-1,TRBJ2-1
CASSLRGLTGELFF,TGTGCCAGCAGCCTTAGGGGGCTCACCGGGGAGCTGTTTTTT,.,TRBD1,TRBV9,TRBJ2-2
CASVAGTGELFF,TGTGCCAGCGTCGCCGGGACCGGGGAGCTGTTTTTT,.,.,TRBV6-6,TRBJ2-2
CASSVGTGHYPGLAGGSNTGELFF,TGTGCCAGTAGTGTCGGGACAGGGCATTATCCGGGACTAGCGGGAGGATCAAACACCGGGGAGCTGTTTTTT,.,TRBD2,TRBV19,TRBJ2-2
CASSLRRGGLNTEAFF,TGCGCCAGCAGCTTGCGTCGGGGGGGCCTGAACACTGAAGCTTTCTTT,.,.,TRBV5-1,TRBJ1-1
CASSQDRGNHEQYF,TGTGCCAGCAGCCAGGACAGGGGAAACCACGAGCAGTACTTC,.,TRBD1,TRBV27,TRBJ2-7
CASSQDRGTGELFF,TGCGCCAGCAGCCAAGATCGAGGCACCGGGGAGCTGTTTTTT,.,.,TRBV4-3,TRBJ2-2
CASSPRLVDTQYF,TGTGCCAGCAGCCCTAGACTAGTTGATACGCAGTATTTT,.,.,TRBV7-2,TRBJ2-3
CASSQVFGQGDQPQHF,TGTGCCAGCAGCCAAGTCTTTGGACAGGGCGATCAGCCCCAGCATTTT,.,TRBD1,TRBV4-2,TRBJ1-5
CASRPGGGETQYF,TGTGCCAGCAGACCTGGGGGGGGAGAGACCCAGTACTTC,.,TRBD2,TRBV6-5,TRBJ2-5
CASSRDDRVNTIYF,TGTGCCAGCAGCCGCGATGACAGGGTGAACACCATATATTTT,.,TRBD1,TRBV7-2,TRBJ1-3
CARPPGSSGANVLTF,TGTGCCAGGCCACCCGGGTCCTCTGGGGCCAACGTCCTGACTTTC,.,.,TRBV21-1,TRBJ2-6
CASLQSGREETGELFF,TGTGCCAGCCTACAATCGGGCAGGGAAGAGACCGGGGAGCTGTTTTTT,.,.,TRBV18,TRBJ2-2
CASSQGPRGSNTGELFF,TGTGCCAGCAGCCAAGGTCCCAGGGGCTCGAACACCGGGGAGCTGTTTTTT,.,.,TRBV4-2,TRBJ2-2
CASSPRTGSTDTQYF,TGTGCCAGCAGTCCCCGGACAGGTAGCACAGATACGCAGTATTTT,few,TRBD1,TRBV6-1,TRBJ2-3
CASSRTGSNTEAFF,TGTGCCAGCAGCCGGACAGGGTCGAACACTGAAGCTTTCTTT,.,TRBD1,TRBV7-8,TRBJ1-1
CSARDRYGYTF,TGCAGTGCTAGAGATAGATATGGCTACACCTTC,.,.,TRBV20-1,TRBJ1-2
CASSSPGPQETQYF,TGTGCCAGCAGCTCCCCAGGCCCGCAAGAGACCCAGTACTTC,.,.,TRBV21-1,TRBJ2-5
CASSQDLAGGPSYTF,TGTGCCAGCAGCCAAGATCTGGCGGGAGGCCCATCCTACACCTTC,.,.,TRBV14,TRBJ1-2
CASSFSGAQETQYF,TGTGCCAGCAGCTTTAGCGGAGCCCAAGAGACCCAGTACTTC,.,.,TRBV11-2,TRBJ2-5
CASSYSGETQYF,TGTGCCAGCAGTTACTCGGGCGAGACCCAGTACTTC,.,.,TRBV6-6,TRBJ2-5
CASSGTGSSYNSPLHF,TGTGCCAGCAGTGGAACAGGGAGCTCCTATAATTCACCCCTCCACTTT,.,.,TRBV28,TRBJ1-6